Presented here are 9 T cell receptor beta chains from one specimen sequenced in a study of blood T cell repertoires in COVID-19. The data were produced by immunoSEQ multiplex PCR, yet TCRdb's version contains in-frame clones alone and is incomplete. The sample holds roughly 39,000 clones, 79% seen once. The sample was peripheral blood. These receptors came from a man between 65 and 79 years old with acute or convalescent COVID-19.

This clone came up a few times. The rearrangement joins TRBV5-1 to TRBJ2-1; 10 nucleotides line up with TRBD2. Germline V CDR1 and CDR2: SGHRS, YFSETQ. The CDR3 extends over 15 amino acids. V trimming: 4 bases; J trimming: 8 bases; junction bases outside the gene matches: 9. The CDR3 sequence: CASSPSGRALDEQFF. The CDR3 nucleotides are TGCGCCAGCAGCCCGAGCGGGAGGGCCCTCGATGAGCAGTTCTTC. Variable domain in full (rest from reference TRBV5-1 and TRBJ2-1): KAGVTQTPRYLIKTRGQQVTLSCSPISGHRSVSWYQQTPGQGLQFLFEYFSETQRNKGNFPGRFSGRQFSNSRSEMNVSTLELGDSALYLCASSPSGRALDEQFFGPGTRLTVL.

This clone was detected a few times. This chain links TRBV18 with TRBJ2-6; 11 nucleotides agree with TRBD1. This CDR3 has 16 residues. In germline, CDR1 is KGHSH, CDR2 LQKENI. V lost 6 bases, J lost 3 bases, and 4 bases stayed unmatched. The CDR3 DNA reads TGTGCCAGCTCCGGACAGGGGGCCAGTGGGGCCAACGTCCTGACTTTC. Residues: CASSGQGASGANVLTF. Supplemented by reference TRBV18 and TRBJ2-6, the full variable domain reads NAGVMQNPRHLVRRRGQEARLRCSPMKGHSHVYWYRQLPEEGLKFMVYLQKENIIDESGMPKERFSAEFPKEGPSILRIQQVVRGDSAAYFCASSGQGASGANVLTFGAGSRLTVL.

The rearrangement joins TRBV12-3 or TRBV12-4 to TRBJ1-3; 7 positions match TRBD1. This CDR3 is 13 amino acids long. J gave up 6 bases and V 6 bases, and 5 bases lay outside the gene matches. In nucleotides, the CDR3 is TGTGCCAGCAGGACAGGGATATCAAACACCATATATTTT. Its translation is CASRTGISNTIYF.

For the CDR3, the DNA is TGTGCCAGTAGTATGCGGGGGAATCAGCCCCAGCATTTT. It translates to CASSMRGNQPQHF. The chain joins TRBV19 to TRBJ1-5, with D perhaps TRBD1 (5 bases). This CDR3 region has 13 residues. Trimming cost V 3 bases and J 4 bases, with 7 bases left between them. From germline, CDR1 is LNHDA and CDR2 SQIVND (reference sequence).

V and J are TRBV7-9 and TRBJ1-5; perhaps TRBD1 as D (6 bases). CDR1 and CDR2 from the germline V gene are SEHNR and FQNEAQ (reference sequence). Trimming cost V 5 bases and J 2 bases, with 13 bases left between them. The CDR3 extends over 15 amino acids. CDR3 coding DNA: TGTGCCAGCAGCCAGGGGAGCTCTGGCAATCAGCCCCAGCATTTT. This encodes CASSQGSSGNQPQHF.

About this clone itself: Other DNA sequences in the sample encode the same CDR3. V and J are TRBV9 and TRBJ2-7, with 10 bases fitting TRBD2. Unmatched junction bases numbered 3, after V lost 3 bases and J lost 0 bases. Germline V gives CDR1 SGDLS, CDR2 YYNGEE. CDR3 length: 15 amino acids. CDR3: CASSGSSGSSYEQYF. CDR3 nucleotide sequence: TGTGCCAGCAGCGGTTCTAGCGGGAGCTCCTACGAGCAGTACTTC.

This clone showed up just a few times. The J gene is TRBJ2-7, the V gene TRBV2; TRBD1 matches 9 bases. The CDR3 contains 13 residues. The V gene end was trimmed by 8 bases and the J gene end by 1 base; junction bases not matched to a gene: 3. The germline CDR1 and CDR2 sequences are SNHLY and FYNNEI. The chain's CDR3 is CASGDRESYEQYF. CDR3 bases: TGTGCCAGCGGGGACAGGGAGTCCTACGAGCAGTACTTC.

This clone was observed a few times. This sequence joins TRBV2 and TRBJ1-2; D remains ambiguous. The CDR3 is made up of 14 amino acids. Germline V gives CDR1 SNHLY, CDR2 FYNNEI. The germline V and J ends were trimmed by 6 bases and 3 bases, with 14 bases remaining between them. The CDR3: CASSPGAFDYGYTF. The CDR3 nucleotides are TGTGCCAGCAGCCCGGGAGCCTTTGACTATGGCTACACCTTC.

The chain has TRBV7-8 and TRBJ1-5, with D maybe TRBD1 (5 bases). Between the trimmed V and J ends, which lost 5 bases and 3 bases, there was a span of 14 bases. CDR1 is SGHVS and CDR2 is FQNEAQ in the germline V gene. This CDR3 comprises 15 residues. Here the CDR3 reads CASSLSGDFNQPQHF. The DNA of the CDR3 is TGTGCCAGCAGCCTATCCGGGGACTTCAATCAGCCCCAGCATTTT.